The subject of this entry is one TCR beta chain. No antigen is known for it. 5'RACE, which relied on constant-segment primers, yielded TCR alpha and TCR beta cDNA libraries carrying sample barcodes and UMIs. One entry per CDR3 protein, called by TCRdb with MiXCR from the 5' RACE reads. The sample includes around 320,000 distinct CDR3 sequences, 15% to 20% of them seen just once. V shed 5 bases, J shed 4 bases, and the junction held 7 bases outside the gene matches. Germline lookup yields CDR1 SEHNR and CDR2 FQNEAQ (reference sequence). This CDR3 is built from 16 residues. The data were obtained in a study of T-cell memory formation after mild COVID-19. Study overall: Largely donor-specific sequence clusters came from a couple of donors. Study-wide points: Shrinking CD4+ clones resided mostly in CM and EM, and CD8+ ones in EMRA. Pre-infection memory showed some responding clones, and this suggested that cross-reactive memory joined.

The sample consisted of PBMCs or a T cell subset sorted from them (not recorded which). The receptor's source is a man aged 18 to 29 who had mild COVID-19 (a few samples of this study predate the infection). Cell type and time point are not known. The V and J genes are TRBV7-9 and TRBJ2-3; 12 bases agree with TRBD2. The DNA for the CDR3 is TGTGCCAGCAGCATCCGACTAGCGGGGGCCTCAGATACGCAGTATTTT. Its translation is CASSIRLAGASDTQYF.